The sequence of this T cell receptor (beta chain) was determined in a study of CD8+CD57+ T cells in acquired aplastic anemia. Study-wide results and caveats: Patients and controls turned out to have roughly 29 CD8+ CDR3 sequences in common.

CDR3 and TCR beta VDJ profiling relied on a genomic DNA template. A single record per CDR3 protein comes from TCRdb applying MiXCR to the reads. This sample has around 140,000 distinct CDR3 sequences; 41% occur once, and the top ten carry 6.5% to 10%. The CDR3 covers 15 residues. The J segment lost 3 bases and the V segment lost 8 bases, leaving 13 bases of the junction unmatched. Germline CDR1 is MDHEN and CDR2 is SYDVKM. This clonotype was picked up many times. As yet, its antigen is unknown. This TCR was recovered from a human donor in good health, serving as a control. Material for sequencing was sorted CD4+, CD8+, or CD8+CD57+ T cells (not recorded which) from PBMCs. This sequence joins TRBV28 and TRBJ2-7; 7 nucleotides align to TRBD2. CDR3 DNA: TGTGCCAGCGGGTCCACTGGCGGGAGATACTACGAGCAGTACTTC. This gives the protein CASGSTGGRYYEQYF.